This paragraph reports one TCR beta chain. Its antigen is still unknown. A universal primer site was incorporated via template switching, and the cDNA contained unique molecular identifiers. One entry per CDR3 protein, called by TCRdb with MiXCR from the 5' RACE reads. The sample holds roughly 470,000 distinct CDR3 sequences, more than 13% seen once. The entry originates in a study of identical twins. Whole-study results and caveats: Researchers reported excess low generation probability among twin-shared out-of-frame alpha sequences. Abundant beta clonotypes from cord blood bore fewer insertions; memory repertoires lacked this pattern.

CDR3 length: 15 amino acids. V was shortened by 6 bases and J by 6 bases, with 18 bases between the two germline ends. Germline V gene data show CDR1 as KGHSH and CDR2 as LQKENI. The data also belong to a second study, concerning yellow fever vaccine responses in identical twins. That paper adds: Among the twins, the vaccine T cell response reportedly seemed partly convergent and partly personalized.

The TCR was taken from a woman aged 18-29 years in good health. The specimen sequenced was CD4+ T cells sorted from blood. J is TRBJ2-1 and V is TRBV18, with D perhaps TRBD2 (6 bases). CDR3 sequence (DNA): TGTGCCAGCTCCACCTCCGCGGGACCATCCAATGAGCAGTTCTTC. This translates into CASSTSAGPSNEQFF.